This T cell receptor (beta chain) derives from a study of blood T cell repertoires in COVID-19. Study at large: COVID-19 samples, acute and convalescent, were from the United States, Italy and Spain. T cells, B-cell-depleted T cells, or PBMCs supplied cDNA or gDNA.

Per the original data handling: Nucleated cell number was recorded as an estimate derived from reference gene primer amplification. Assay used: immunoSEQ multiplex PCR; TCRdb lists only in-frame clones, some missing. The V and J calls and clone size come from that table; D and trimming were worked out from the DNA. This sample has about 300,000 clones, with around 90% found just once. The CDR3 is 19 residues long. J gave up 0 bases and V 0 bases, and 8 bases lay outside the gene matches. Germline V gene lookup returns CDR1 MGHRA and CDR2 YSYEKL. This study enrolled people aged about 18 to 100 from 20 to 25 US geographic areas.

Sequencing was done on a sample of PBMCs or T cells enriched from blood (not recorded which). This TCR was recovered from a woman aged 30 to 39 who had recovered from COVID-19. The chain is built from TRBV4-1 and TRBJ2-3; 11 bases are shared with TRBD2. The DNA for the CDR3 is TGCGCCAGCAGCCAAGAAACCCCGGGGACTAGCGGCAGCACAGATACGCAGTATTTT. Protein product: CASSQETPGTSGSTDTQYF.